The T cell receptor beta chain described here comes from a study of blood T cell repertoires in COVID-19 (dated by TCRdb to the early 2020s). Broadly, across the study: Recovered participants in ImmuneRACE Cohort 3 were defined by two consecutive negative NP/OP PCR tests, clearance by a healthcare professional, or resolution of symptoms. The collaborator samples originated in the United States, Italy and Spain and spanned the acute and convalescent phases of COVID-19. Sample metadata almost always included a de-identified subject ID, COVID-19 status, age in years and sex. Samples were obtained from the ongoing ImmuneRACE study (first 160 participants) and from about 1,300 subjects provided by 6 global collaborators. The repertoires were made available in a free public database intended to serve as a resource for research on the immune response to SARS-CoV-2. The material from the prospective study consisted of cDNA or gDNA derived from T cells, B-cell-depleted T cells, or PBMCs. The dataset comprised deeply sampled blood TCRbeta repertoires from subjects exposed to, actively infected with, or recovered from COVID-19. HLA class I and class II types, where available, came from metadata supplied by the sample provider rather than from assay-based typing. On the study overall, not on this receptor specifically: The amount of clinical and demographic metadata varied by source and participant and was provided uncurated.

The immunoSEQ Assay, a bias-controlled multiplex PCR, was used to amplify TCRbeta CDR3 regions from genomic DNA. The original methods were these. The number of nucleated cells in each sample was estimated from the amplification of reference gene primers within the assay. To quantify the absolute abundance of each unique TCRbeta CDR3 rearrangement, sequence reads were collapsed and filtered. For each sample, productive Simpson clonality was calculated by taking the square root of Simpson's diversity index across productive rearrangements. TCRdb retrieved this table from immuneACCESS and kept in-frame rearrangements only. Not all clones are present; in checked studies, unresolved V genes account for under half, and no reason is known for the remainder. The V and J calls and clone size were taken over from that table, and D and trimming were inferred from the DNA. The sample has 250,000 to 350,000 clones on record, approximately 90% of them singletons. The biggest ten clones account for 2% of the sample.

Enrolling through a virtual design, the prospective study's participants ranged in age from roughly 18 to 100 years and lived across approximately 25 United States geographic areas. In the prospective study, cohorts were assigned on the basis of participant-reported clinical history obtained from a screening survey and a study questionnaire. In the prospective study, whole blood, serum and a nasopharyngeal or oropharyngeal swab were collected from each participant by mobile phlebotomists. Over a roughly two-month period, participants in the prospective study had the option of providing additional blood draws and questionnaires. Prospective study blood samples were shipped either frozen or at room temperature before DNA extraction. This clone is a singleton in its sample. The antigen it recognizes is unknown. There are no base qualities to consult, and no much larger clone falls within one base. From the cysteine up to the phenylalanine, the CDR3 has a length of 13 residues. Just the 39-base CDR3 DNA is kept, in frame starting at base 1. CDR1 and CDR2, looked up from the germline V gene, are SGHTA and FQGNSA. The junction shows trimming of 3 bases on V and 8 bases on J, plus 13 bases between the germline ends.

This receptor was taken from a woman aged 55-70 years in a cohort exposed to, infected with or recovered from COVID-19 (not recorded which). Sequenced: PBMCs or T cells enriched from blood (not recorded which). Rearrangement joined TRBV7-2 to TRBJ2-5; TRBD2 is possibly the D segment (5 matching bases). The encoded CDR3 is CASSFSMEATQYF. The nucleotides are TGTGCCAGCAGCTTTTCGATGGAGGCAACCCAGTACTTC.